A selection of T cell receptor beta chains follows, all from one sample in a study of T cell responses to AZD1222 COVID-19 vaccine. Sequencing was performed with immunoSEQ multiplex PCR; in TCRdb, only in-frame clones are kept and a portion is missing. The sample consists of 150,000 or so clones, roughly 92% of them appearing once. The material sequenced was peripheral blood, taken on day 0 of AZD1222 vaccination. The receptors derive from an adult in good health. The CDR3 runs from the conserved cysteine through the conserved F or W. A D gene is named only where the DNA matches it firmly. The size of a clone is reported for some rows only, either as once, few or many, or as a class for expanded clones.

TRBJ1-2 | - | TRBV27 | - | TGTGCCCCTCCAAGATCGGCACCTGAAGGGTATGGCTACACCTTC | CAPPRSAPEGYGYTF
TRBJ2-7 | - | TRBV18 | - | TGTGCCAGCTCACCAACACAGTCGGGGGAGCAGTACTTC | CASSPTQSGEQYF
TRBJ1-2 | - | TRBV5-1 | - | TGCGCCAGCAGCTTGGGAAGTTATGGCTACACCTTC | CASSLGSYGYTF
TRBJ1-1 | TRBD1 | TRBV7-9 | - | TGTGCCAGCAGCTCGACAGGGATGAACACTGAAGCTTTCTTT | CASSSTGMNTEAFF
TRBJ2-2 | - | TRBV7-2 | - | TGTGCCAGCAGCTTAGCGGACATGTACACCGGGGAGCTGTTTTTT | CASSLADMYTGELFF
TRBJ1-1 | - | TRBV12-3/TRBV12-4 | once | TGTGCCAGCAGTTTACTGAAGGAAGCTTTCTTT | CASSLLKEAFF
TRBJ1-2 | - | TRBV5-1 | - | TGCGCCAGCAGCCCCTTTCCCGGGACGGTGTATGGCTACACCTTC | CASSPFPGTVYGYTF
TRBJ2-1 | - | TRBV5-1 | - | TGCGCCAGCAGCTTGGGAGGGTCATCTCCCTACAATGAGCAGTTCTTC | CASSLGGSSPYNEQFF
TRBJ1-1 | - | TRBV16 | - | TGTGCCAGCAGCCAAGAGCAGATCTTCTCCACTGAAGCTTTCTTT | CASSQEQIFSTEAFF
TRBJ1-5 | TRBD1 | TRBV12-5 | - | TGTGCTAGTGGTTTGGCCCCCGGGACAGGGGGCTTGGGCAATCAGCCCCAGCATTTT | CASGLAPGTGGLGNQPQHF
TRBJ2-6 | - | TRBV5-1 | - | TGCGCCAGCAGCTTGATGACAGGTTTCCTCAGTGGGGCCAACGTCCTGACTTTC | CASSLMTGFLSGANVLTF
TRBJ1-2 | - | TRBV5-4 | - | TGTGCCAGCAGCTTGGGACAGGCCCCCTCGGATTATGGCTACACCTTC | CASSLGQAPSDYGYTF
TRBJ1-2 | - | TRBV5-8 | - | TGTGCCAGCAGCCCTCGACAATCGGGGGCGGTTGGCTACACCTTC | CASSPRQSGAVGYTF
TRBJ1-2 | - | TRBV4-1 | - | TGCGCCAGCAGCCTAGAGAGAGGGGCCGGAGCTAACTATGGCTACACCTTC | CASSLERGAGANYGYTF
TRBJ2-1 | TRBD2 | TRBV11-3 | - | TGTGCCAGCAGCTTAGCGGGGGGTTCTAGTAATGAGCAGTTCTTC | CASSLAGGSSNEQFF
TRBJ2-4 | TRBD2 | TRBV7-2 | - | TGTGCCAGCAGTCCGACTAGCGGGAATAATCAGTACTTC | CASSPTSGNNQYF
TRBJ1-2 | TRBD1 | TRBV6-5 | - | TGTGCCAGCAGTTGGGACAGGGAGATTAACTATGGCTACACCTTC | CASSWDREINYGYTF
TRBJ2-3 | TRBD2 | TRBV4-1 | - | TGCGCCAGCAGCAGAGCGGGGGAGGGAGATACGCAGTATTTT | CASSRAGEGDTQYF
TRBJ1-5 | TRBD1 | TRBV6-1 | - | TGTGCCAGCAGTGACGGACAGGGGAGTCAGCCCCAGCATTTT | CASSDGQGSQPQHF
TRBJ1-6 | - | TRBV2 | - | TGTGCCAGCAGTGAGCCGCAGGGCCTTAATTCACCCCTCCACTTT | CASSEPQGLNSPLHF
TRBJ2-7 | TRBD1 | TRBV7-9 | - | TGTGCCAGCAGCCCAGGGACAGTCGAGCAGTACTTC | CASSPGTVEQYF
TRBJ1-2 | - | TRBV5-4 | - | TGTGCCAGCAGCTTGGACGGCATAAGCTATGGCTACACCTTC | CASSLDGISYGYTF
TRBJ1-2 | - | TRBV9 | - | TGTGCCAGCAGCCCCGGGCAGGGCGACTATGGCTACACCTTC | CASSPGQGDYGYTF
TRBJ1-2 | - | TRBV5-1 | once | TGCGCCAGCAGGTGGGGCGCGGATAGCTATGGCTACACCTTC | CASRWGADSYGYTF
TRBJ2-5 | TRBD2 | TRBV28 | - | TGTGCCAGCAGTTTCGGGACTAGCGGGGGGTATCCTCGGACCCAGTACTTC | CASSFGTSGGYPRTQYF
TRBJ1-1 | TRBD1 | TRBV19 | few | TGTGCCAGTAGGCGGTCCCGGGACAGGGTCTTGAGCACTGAAGCTTTCTTT | CASRRSRDRVLSTEAFF
TRBJ1-1 | - | TRBV20-1 | few | TGCAGTGCTAGTGGGGAGAGCATCACTGAAGCTTTCTTT | CSASGESITEAFF
TRBJ1-2 | - | TRBV30 | once | TGTGCCTGGAGTGTAGGGGTTTCGAACTATGGCTACACCTTC | CAWSVGVSNYGYTF
TRBJ2-2 | TRBD2 | TRBV6-6 | - | TGTGCCAGCAACCCGGGGGGCGGGGAGCTGTTTTTT | CASNPGGGELFF